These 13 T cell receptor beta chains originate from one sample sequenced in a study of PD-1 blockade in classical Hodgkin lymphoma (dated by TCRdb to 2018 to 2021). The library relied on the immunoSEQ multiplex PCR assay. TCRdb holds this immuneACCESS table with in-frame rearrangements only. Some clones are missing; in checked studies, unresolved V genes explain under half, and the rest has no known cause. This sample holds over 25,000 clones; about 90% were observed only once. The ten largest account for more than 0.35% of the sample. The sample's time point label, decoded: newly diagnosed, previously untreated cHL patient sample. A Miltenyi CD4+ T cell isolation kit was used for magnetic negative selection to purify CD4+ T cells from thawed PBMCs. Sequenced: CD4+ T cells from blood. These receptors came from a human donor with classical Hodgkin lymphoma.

The CDR3 DNA follows: TGCGCCATCCATAGCGGGAGCTCCTACAATGAGCAGTTCTTC. This sequence encodes CAIHSGSSYNEQFF. The genes are TRBV10-2 and TRBJ2-1, with TRBD2 matching over 9 bases. Trimming took 10 bases from V and 0 from J; bases not matched to a gene: 4. The germline gives CDR1 WSHSY, CDR2 SAAADI. The CDR3 runs to 14 residues.

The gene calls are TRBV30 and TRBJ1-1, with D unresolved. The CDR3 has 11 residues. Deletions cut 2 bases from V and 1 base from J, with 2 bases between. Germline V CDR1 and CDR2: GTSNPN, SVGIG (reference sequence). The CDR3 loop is CAWSKNTEAFF. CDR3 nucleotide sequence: TGTGCCTGGAGTAAGAACACTGAAGCTTTCTTT.

CDR3 sequence: CASSQNQGTGELFF. CDR3 DNA: TGCGCCAGCAGCCAGAATCAGGGTACCGGGGAGCTGTTTTTT. This chain uses TRBV4-3 with TRBJ2-2; a possible D gene is TRBD1 (5 bases). The CDR3 has 14 amino acids. V was pared by 3 bases and J by 5 bases, with 10 bases between. Germline V lookup: CDR1 LGHNA, CDR2 YSLEER.

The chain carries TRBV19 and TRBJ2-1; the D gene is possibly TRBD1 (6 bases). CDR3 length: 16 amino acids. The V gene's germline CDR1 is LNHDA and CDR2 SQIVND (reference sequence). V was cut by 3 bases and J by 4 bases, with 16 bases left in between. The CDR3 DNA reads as TGTGCCAGTAGTATTAGTCTGGGGGCTACATACAATGAGCAGTTCTTC. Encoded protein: CASSISLGATYNEQFF.

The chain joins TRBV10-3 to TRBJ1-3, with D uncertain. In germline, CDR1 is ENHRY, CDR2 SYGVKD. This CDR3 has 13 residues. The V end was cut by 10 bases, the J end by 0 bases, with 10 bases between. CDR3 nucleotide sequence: TGTGCCACCGACCCGAGCTCTGGAAACACCATATATTTT. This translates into CATDPSSGNTIYF.

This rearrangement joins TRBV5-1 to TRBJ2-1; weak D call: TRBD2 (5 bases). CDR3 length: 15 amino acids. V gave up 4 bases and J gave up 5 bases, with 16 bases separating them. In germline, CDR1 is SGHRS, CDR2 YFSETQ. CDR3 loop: CASSHTGEVNNEQFF. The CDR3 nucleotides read TGCGCCAGCAGCCACACCGGGGAAGTAAACAATGAGCAGTTCTTC.

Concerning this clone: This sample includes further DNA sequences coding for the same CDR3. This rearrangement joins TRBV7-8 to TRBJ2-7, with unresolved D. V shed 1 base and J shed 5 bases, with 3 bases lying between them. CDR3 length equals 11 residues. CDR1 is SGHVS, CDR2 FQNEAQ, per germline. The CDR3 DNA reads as TGTGCCAGCAGCTTAGTGGACGAGCAGTACTTC. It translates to CASSLVDEQYF.

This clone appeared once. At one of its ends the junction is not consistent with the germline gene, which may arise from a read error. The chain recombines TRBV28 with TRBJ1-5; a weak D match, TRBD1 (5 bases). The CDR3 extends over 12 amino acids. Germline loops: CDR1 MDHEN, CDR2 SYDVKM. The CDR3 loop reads CASSTGNQSQHF. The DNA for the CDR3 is TGTGCCAGCAGTACAGGCAATCAGTCCCAGCATTTT.

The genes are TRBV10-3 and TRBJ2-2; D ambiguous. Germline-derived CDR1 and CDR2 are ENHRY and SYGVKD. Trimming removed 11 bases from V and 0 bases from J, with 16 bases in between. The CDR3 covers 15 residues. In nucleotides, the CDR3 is TGTGCCTCTACCTGGCAGCTCGCGAACACCGGGGAGCTGTTTTTT. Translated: CASTWQLANTGELFF.

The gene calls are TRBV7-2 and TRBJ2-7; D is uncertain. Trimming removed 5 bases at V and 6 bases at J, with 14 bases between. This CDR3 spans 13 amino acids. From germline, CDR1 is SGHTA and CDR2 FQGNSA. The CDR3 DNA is TGTGCCAGCAGCATCCAGACCCTCAGCGAGCAGTACTTC. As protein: CASSIQTLSEQYF.

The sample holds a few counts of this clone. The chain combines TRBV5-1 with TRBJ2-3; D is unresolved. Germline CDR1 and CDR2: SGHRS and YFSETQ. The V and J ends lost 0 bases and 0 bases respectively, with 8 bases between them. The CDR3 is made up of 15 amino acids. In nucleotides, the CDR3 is TGCGCCAGCAGCTTGGTTACCACTAGCACAGATACGCAGTATTTT. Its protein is CASSLVTTSTDTQYF.

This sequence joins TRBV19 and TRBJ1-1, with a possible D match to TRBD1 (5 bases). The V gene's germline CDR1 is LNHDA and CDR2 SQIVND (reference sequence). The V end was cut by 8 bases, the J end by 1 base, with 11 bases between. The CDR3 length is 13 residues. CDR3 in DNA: TGTGCCAGTGGGGCCAATCCGAACACTGAAGCTTTCTTT. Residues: CASGANPNTEAFF.

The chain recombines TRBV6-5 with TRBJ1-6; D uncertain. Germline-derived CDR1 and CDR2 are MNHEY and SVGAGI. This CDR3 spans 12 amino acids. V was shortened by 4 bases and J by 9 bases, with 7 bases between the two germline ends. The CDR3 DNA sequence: TGTGCCAGCAGTTCGGGTGGTTCACCCCTCCACTTT. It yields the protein CASSSGGSPLHF.